These 30 T cell receptor beta chains came from one sample sequenced in a study of blood T cell repertoires in COVID-19. Assay used: immunoSEQ multiplex PCR; TCRdb lists only in-frame clones, some missing. The sample records around 7,000 clones, about 89% being singletons. Source material: peripheral blood. All receptors derive from a human donor in a cohort sampled during active COVID-19. The donor label of this sample is uncertain.

This chain uses TRBV6-4 with TRBJ1-2; TRBD1 matches 7 bases. V shed 6 bases, J shed 8 bases, and the junction held 9 bases outside the gene matches. CDR3 size: 13 residues. Germline V gene sequence: CDR1 MRHNA, CDR2 SNTAGT. This CDR3 reads CASRATGAGGYTF. The CDR3, as DNA: TGTGCCAGCAGGGCTACAGGGGCCGGCGGCTACACCTTC.

The rearrangement links TRBV19 to TRBJ2-5; weak D call: TRBD1 (6 bases). The CDR3 spans 16 residues. In germline, CDR1 is LNHDA, CDR2 SQIVND (reference sequence). Between the trimmed V and J ends, which lost 9 bases and 2 bases, there was a span of 22 bases. The CDR3 nucleotides read TGTGCCAGCCGAAGGACGGGACACCGAAGGCAAGAGACCCAGTACTTC. Translating gives CASRRTGHRRQETQYF. Based on the CDR3 plus reference TRBV19 and TRBJ2-5, the full variable domain is DGGITQSPKYLFRKEGQNVTLSCEQNLNHDAMYWYRQDPGQGLRLIYYSQIVNDFQKGDIAEGYSVSREKKESFPLTVTSAQKNPTAFYLCASRRTGHRRQETQYFGPGTRLLVL.

CDR3 bases: TGTGCCAGCAGCTTGGCCGCCAGGGTGCTGGATACGCAGTATTTT. Amino acid sequence: CASSLAARVLDTQYF. The V call is TRBV5-5, the J call TRBJ2-3, with D possibly matching TRBD1 (5 bases). The ends were cut back, 0 bases at V and 6 bases at J, with 14 bases in the middle. From germline, CDR1 is SGHKS and CDR2 YYEKEE (reference sequence). This CDR3 spans 15 amino acids.

In this sample, this clone turned up once. As DNA, the CDR3 is TGCGCCAGCAGCTCCTCCCCGGGACATGGGGAAGAGACCCAGTACTTC. It is translated as CASSSSPGHGEETQYF. The rearrangement links TRBV5-1 to TRBJ2-5; possible D gene TRBD1, 6 bases. V was clipped by 3 bases and J by 3 bases, with 18 bases between them. This CDR3 contains 16 residues. Germline V gene lookup returns CDR1 SGHRS and CDR2 YFSETQ.

This chain's CDR3 is CASSQGGRYYGYTF. The CDR3 bases are TGTGCCAGCAGCCAAGGGGGCAGATACTATGGCTACACCTTC. The genes are TRBV3-1 (or the pseudogene TRBV3-2) and TRBJ1-2; D perhaps matches TRBD1 (5 bases). The CDR3 totals 14 residues. V was shortened by 1 base and J by 3 bases, with 9 bases between the two germline ends. CDR1 and CDR2 (germline): LGHDT, YNNKEL (reference sequence).

The chain couples TRBV6-5 to TRBJ1-1, with 7 positions matching TRBD1. Germline values: CDR1 MNHEY, CDR2 SVGAGI. The CDR3 length is 14 residues. V shed 5 bases, J shed 4 bases, and the junction held 7 bases outside the gene matches. CDR3 in amino acids: CASSNDRVTTEAFF. The CDR3 DNA sequence: TGTGCCAGCAGTAACGACAGGGTCACCACTGAAGCTTTCTTT.

V gene TRBV11-2 combines with J gene TRBJ1-5, with D possibly matching TRBD1 (5 bases). The CDR3 length is 13 residues. CDR1 SGHAT and CDR2 FQNNGV come from the germline V gene. Trimming removed 3 bases from V and 6 bases from J, with 9 bases in between. This CDR3 reads CASSFSRVQPQHF. For the CDR3, the DNA is TGTGCCAGCAGCTTCAGCAGGGTTCAGCCCCAGCATTTT.

The chain joins TRBV29-1 to TRBJ2-2; D is possibly TRBD1 (5 bases). V was clipped by 7 bases and J by 2 bases, with 14 bases between them. The CDR3 contains 14 residues. Germline assignment: CDR1 SQVTM and CDR2 ANQGSEA. The CDR3 coding sequence is TGCAGCGCCACGGGCGGACAAAACACCGGGGAGCTGTTTTTT. It translates to CSATGGQNTGELFF.

This chain uses TRBV5-8 with TRBJ1-3; 7 bases align to TRBD1. J gave up 2 bases and V 9 bases, and 8 bases lay outside the gene matches. The germline V gene encodes CDR1 SGHTS and CDR2 YDEGEE. This CDR3 has 14 amino acids. CDR3 in DNA: TGTGCCAACAACCAGGGGGACCCTGGAAACACCATATATTTT. This gives the protein CANNQGDPGNTIYF.

This sequence joins TRBV19 and TRBJ1-4; 9 nucleotides line up with TRBD1. Germline trimming cut 5 bases from V and 7 bases from J; bases unmatched to any gene: 8. The CDR3 spans 15 residues. Germline V gene data show CDR1 as LNHDA and CDR2 as SQIVND (reference sequence). CDR3 nucleotides: TGTGCCAGTAGTGCATCCGGGACAGGGTTTGAAAAACTGTTTTTT. Its protein is CASSASGTGFEKLFF.

This clone was seen a handful of times. The chain couples TRBV5-1 to TRBJ1-2; 7 bases line up with TRBD1. The CDR3 has 13 residues. J gave up 5 bases and V 1 base, and 2 bases lay outside the gene matches. Germline-derived CDR1 and CDR2 are SGHRS and YFSETQ. The CDR3: CASSLTGAYGYTF. For the CDR3, the DNA is TGCGCCAGCAGCTTGACAGGGGCTTATGGCTACACCTTC.

This sequence joins TRBV24-1 and TRBJ2-2; 8 bases fit TRBD1. The germline CDR1 and CDR2 sequences are KGHDR and SFDVKD. With V trimmed by 5 bases and J by 6 bases, 7 bases remained unmatched. The CDR3 runs 15 residues. CDR3 loop: CATSASGQGAGELFF. The CDR3 DNA follows: TGTGCCACCAGTGCCTCCGGACAGGGTGCCGGGGAGCTGTTTTTT.

The rearrangement uses TRBV5-1 and TRBJ1-1, with 7 positions matching TRBD1. V trimming: 1 base; J trimming: 3 bases; junction bases outside the gene matches: 0. CDR1 is SGHRS, CDR2 YFSETQ, per germline. The CDR3 extends over 13 amino acids. The CDR3 protein is CASSLTGDTEAFF. CDR3 in DNA: TGCGCCAGCAGCTTGACAGGGGACACTGAAGCTTTCTTT.

This sequence joins TRBV29-1 and TRBJ2-3, with 8 bases identical to TRBD1. V was pared by 7 bases and J by 1 base, with 7 bases of the junction left unmatched. The CDR3 contains 14 residues. Germline CDR1 reads SQVTM; CDR2 reads ANQGSEA. The CDR3 here is CSAGETGGTDTQYF. The CDR3, as DNA: TGCAGCGCCGGGGAGACAGGGGGCACAGATACGCAGTATTTT.

The V and J genes are TRBV29-1 and TRBJ1-4; D is undetermined. CDR1 is SQVTM and CDR2 is ANQGSEA in the germline V gene. The V end lost 4 bases, the J end lost 0 bases, and 6 bases lay between the germline ends. The CDR3 contains 13 residues. The CDR3 spells CSVVNSTNEKLFF. The CDR3 DNA reads as TGCAGCGTTGTGAACTCAACTAATGAAAAACTGTTTTTT.

CDR3 sequence: CASSGGLSYEQYF. CDR3 coding DNA: TGTGCCAGCAGCGGGGGACTCTCCTACGAGCAGTACTTC. V usage is TRBV7-8 and J usage is TRBJ2-7, with a weak D call TRBD2 (6 bases). The CDR3 totals 13 residues. V lost 5 bases to trimming and J lost 0 bases, with 8 bases between them. The germline CDR1 and CDR2 sequences are SGHVS and FQNEAQ.

V and J are TRBV28 and TRBJ1-5; 7 positions match TRBD1. The length of the CDR3 is 15 residues. With V trimmed by 5 bases and J by 2 bases, 6 bases remained unmatched. Germline V gene lookup returns CDR1 MDHEN and CDR2 SYDVKM. CDR3 sequence: CASSPNRGGNQPQHF. The CDR3 DNA reads TGTGCCAGCAGTCCCAACAGGGGTGGCAATCAGCCCCAGCATTTT.

This clone occurred once. This chain joins TRBV28 and TRBJ1-5; TRBD1 might be the D (6 bases). V was shortened by 7 bases and J by 7 bases, with 17 bases between the two germline ends. CDR3 length: 14 amino acids. Per the germline V gene, CDR1 is MDHEN and CDR2 is SYDVKM. The CDR3, as DNA: TGTGCCAGCAACTTTGGGGGGGCTCGGCAGCCCCAGCATTTT. Translation: CASNFGGARQPQHF.

Written as DNA, the CDR3 is TGTGCCAGCAGCCCGCGACTAGCGGGGGGGCAATACAATGAGCAGTTCTTC. Encoded protein: CASSPRLAGGQYNEQFF. This chain connects TRBV11-2 to TRBJ2-1; 14 nucleotides line up with TRBD2. From germline, CDR1 is SGHAT and CDR2 FQNNGV. The CDR3 contains 17 residues. V shed 5 bases, J shed 4 bases, and the junction held 7 bases outside the gene matches. Using reference TRBV11-2 and TRBJ2-1 for the parts outside the CDR3, the full variable domain is EAGVAQSPRYKIIEKRQSVAFWCNPISGHATLYWYQQILGQGPKLLIQFQNNGVVDDSQLPKDRFSAERLKGVDSTLKIQPAKLEDSAVYLCASSPRLAGGQYNEQFFGPGTRLTVL.

V usage is TRBV4-1 and J usage is TRBJ2-7; 8 bases align to TRBD1. CDR1 and CDR2 from the germline V gene are MGHRA and YSYEKL. The junction had 6 bases not matched to a gene; V was cut back by 3 bases and J by 5 bases. The CDR3 length is 14 residues. The CDR3 spells CASSQADRGNEQYF. CDR3 DNA: TGCGCCAGCAGCCAGGCAGACAGGGGCAACGAGCAGTACTTC.

V gene TRBV7-7 combines with J gene TRBJ2-3; no firm D call. V lost 1 base, J lost 1 base, and 6 bases lay in between. CDR1 is SSHAT and CDR2 is FNYEAQ in the germline V gene (reference sequence). The CDR3 covers 14 residues. The CDR3 reads CASSLGSGTDTQYF. Here the CDR3 DNA reads TGTGCCAGCAGCTTAGGGTCAGGCACAGATACGCAGTATTTT.

The V gene is TRBV18, the J gene TRBJ2-3, with D unresolved. Germline loops: CDR1 KGHSH, CDR2 LQKENI. The length of the CDR3 is 15 residues. The V and J ends lost 4 bases and 0 bases respectively, with 11 bases between them. In DNA form, the CDR3 reads TGTGCCAGCTCACTTACGACACCCAGCACAGATACGCAGTATTTT. This sequence encodes CASSLTTPSTDTQYF.

This clone was detected once. The gene calls are TRBV27 and TRBJ1-2; perhaps TRBD1 as D (6 bases). The CDR3 covers 16 residues. With 10 bases removed from V and 2 bases from J, the gap between germline ends came to 23 bases. Germline CDR1 reads MNHEY; CDR2 reads SMNVEV (reference sequence). The CDR3 loop reads CATSIQHGTGNYGYTF. For the CDR3, the DNA is TGTGCCACCTCGATTCAGCATGGAACAGGGAACTATGGCTACACCTTC.

The chain is built from TRBV7-2 and TRBJ1-5; D not certain. Germline CDR1 and CDR2: SGHTA and FQGNSA. The CDR3 is 15 residues long. Trimming took 9 bases from V and 0 from J, leaving 15 bases between them. The CDR3 protein is CASSLRVGSNQPQHF. CDR3 bases: TGTGCCAGTTCACTCCGGGTTGGTAGCAATCAGCCCCAGCATTTT.

V usage is TRBV28 and J usage is TRBJ2-5, with 10 bases aligning to TRBD2. V trimming: 5 bases; J trimming: 2 bases; junction bases outside the gene matches: 5. The length of the CDR3 is 15 residues. Germline values: CDR1 MDHEN, CDR2 SYDVKM. The CDR3 loop is CASSAGLAAQETQYF. The DNA of the CDR3 is TGTGCCAGCAGTGCCGGACTAGCGGCGCAAGAGACCCAGTACTTC. The entire variable domain, with the rest obtained from reference TRBV28 and TRBJ2-5, is as follows: DVKVTQSSRYLVKRTGEKVFLECVQDMDHENMFWYRQDPGLGLRLIYFSYDVKMKEKGDIPEGYSVSREKKERFSLILESASTNQTSMYLCASSAGLAAQETQYFGPGTRLLVL.

The J gene is TRBJ1-2, the V gene TRBV5-1; 8 positions agree with TRBD1. Germline trimming cut 0 bases from V and 3 bases from J; bases unmatched to any gene: 4. The germline V gene encodes CDR1 SGHRS and CDR2 YFSETQ. CDR3 size: 15 residues. The chain's CDR3 is CASSLGGTGDYGYTF. The DNA for the CDR3 is TGCGCCAGCAGCTTGGGGGGGACAGGAGACTATGGCTACACCTTC.

CDR3 sequence (DNA): TGTGCCAGCAGCTCCACCGGGACAGGCTACGAGCAGTACTTC. Translation gives CASSSTGTGYEQYF. J is TRBJ2-7 and V is TRBV11-2; 8 nucleotides match TRBD1. Losses at the gene ends were 4 bases for V and 3 bases for J; bases not matched to a gene: 5. CDR3 size: 14 residues. Germline values: CDR1 SGHAT, CDR2 FQNNGV. Together with reference TRBV11-2 and TRBJ2-7, the CDR3 gives the full variable domain: EAGVAQSPRYKIIEKRQSVAFWCNPISGHATLYWYQQILGQGPKLLIQFQNNGVVDDSQLPKDRFSAERLKGVDSTLKIQPAKLEDSAVYLCASSSTGTGYEQYFGPGTRLTVT.

The V gene is TRBV29-1, the J gene TRBJ2-1, with a possible D match to TRBD2 (7 bases). The CDR3 extends over 18 amino acids. Trimming shortened V by 7 bases and J by 1 base, and 26 bases separated the two germline ends. CDR1 and CDR2 (germline): SQVTM, ANQGSEA. The CDR3 region is CSGLLGGGLVGSYNEQFF. CDR3 DNA: TGCAGCGGGCTATTGGGGGGGGGCCTGGTTGGTTCCTACAATGAGCAGTTCTTC.

The CDR3 nucleotides are TGTGCCAGCAGCTTGCCGGGGCAGGGGCCCTACAATGAGCAGTTCTTC. Amino acid sequence: CASSLPGQGPYNEQFF. The chain joins TRBV5-6 to TRBJ2-1; D is possibly TRBD1 (6 bases). This CDR3 region has 16 residues. Trimming stripped 1 base from V and 2 bases from J, with 13 bases between. Germline loops: CDR1 SGHDT, CDR2 YYEEEE.

By sample fraction, this clone is large. The CDR3 DNA reads TGTGCCTACAGGGTCGGTACCGGGGAGCTGTTTTTT. Its protein product is CAYRVGTGELFF. This rearrangement joins TRBV7-9 to TRBJ2-2; TRBD1 might be the D (6 bases). Germline CDR1 is SEHNR and CDR2 is FQNEAQ (reference sequence). The CDR3 is 12 amino acids. V lost 11 bases and J 5 bases, leaving 12 bases between the germline ends.